This T cell receptor beta chain originates from a study of blood T cell repertoires in COVID-19. Looking at the study overall: Donors in the United States, Italy and Spain gave samples during acute or convalescent COVID-19. In each case, the material was cDNA or gDNA derived from T cells, B-cell-depleted T cells, or PBMCs.

Authors' analysis steps: Reference gene primer amplification in the assay estimated nucleated cell counts. Profiling relied on immunoSEQ multiplex PCR, and the TCRdb table lists in-frame clones only, not all of them. V and J calls and clone size are as listed in that table; D and trimming were resolved from the DNA. Found here are 100,000 or so clones, less than 90% of them singletons; the top ten hold less than 8.5%. Sequenced sample: peripheral blood. This clonotype was obtained from a man aged 25 to 45 in a cohort sampled during active COVID-19.

CDR3 protein: CASSEGSNAEAFF. The DNA for the CDR3 is TGTGCCAGCAGTGAAGGCAGTAACGCTGAAGCTTTCTTT. V usage is TRBV2 and J usage is TRBJ1-1; D gene ambiguous. This CDR3 is built from 13 residues. Trimming shortened V by 1 base and J by 6 bases, and 9 bases separated the two germline ends. The germline CDR1 and CDR2 sequences are SNHLY and FYNNEI.